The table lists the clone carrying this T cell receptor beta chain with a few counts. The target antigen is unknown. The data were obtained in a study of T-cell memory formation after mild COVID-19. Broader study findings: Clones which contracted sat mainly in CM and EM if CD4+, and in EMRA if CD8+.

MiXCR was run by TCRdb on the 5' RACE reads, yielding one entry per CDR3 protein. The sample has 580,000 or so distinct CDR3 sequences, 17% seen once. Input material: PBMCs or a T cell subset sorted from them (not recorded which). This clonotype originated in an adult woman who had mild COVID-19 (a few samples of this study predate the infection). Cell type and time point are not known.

The CDR3 here is CASMRSGFGGADTQYF. The CDR3 nucleotides are TGTGCCAGCATGCGTTCAGGGTTCGGTGGCGCAGATACGCAGTATTTT. The gene calls are TRBV27 and TRBJ2-3, with a weak D call TRBD1 (5 bases). Germline CDR1 is MNHEY and CDR2 is SMNVEV (reference sequence). The CDR3 extends over 16 amino acids. Trimming pared 7 bases from V and 4 bases from J, leaving 21 bases between.